Presented here are 26 T cell receptor beta chains from one specimen sequenced in a study of cytomegalovirus exposure and HLA in healthy donors. The PCR contained 60 Vbeta and 13 Jbeta primers. TCRdb's copy holds only in-frame clones and misses some; the assay was immunoSEQ multiplex PCR. The sample gives about 120,000 clones, roughly 70% of which show up once; around 4.3% is in the top ten. Sequencing was done on a sample of PBMCs. The receptors originated from a woman between 40 and 50 years old in good health and CMV-seropositive.

CDR3 DNA: TGTGCCAGCAGCTTAGGAGCGGGAAGCACAGATACGCAGTATTTT. Amino acid sequence: CASSLGAGSTDTQYF. The V and J genes are TRBV11-3 and TRBJ2-3; TRBD2 agrees at 7 bases. Trimming at V came to 1 base and at J to 0 bases, leaving 1 base not matched to a gene. The CDR3 consists of 15 residues. Per the germline V gene, CDR1 is SGHNT and CDR2 is YENEEA.

The chain combines TRBV2 with TRBJ2-4; D is perhaps TRBD1 (5 bases). The germline V gene encodes CDR1 SNHLY and CDR2 FYNNEI. The CDR3 consists of 13 residues. Between the trimmed V and J ends, which lost 6 bases and 6 bases, there was a span of 12 bases. The CDR3 spells CASRTGDRNIQYF. The CDR3 DNA sequence: TGTGCCAGCAGAACCGGTGACAGAAACATTCAGTACTTC.

The chain joins TRBV7-9 to TRBJ2-7; 7 bases match TRBD1. The CDR3 loop spans 13 amino acids. With 5 bases clipped from V and 4 bases from J, the junction kept 5 bases outside the gene matches. Germline CDR1 SEHNR, CDR2 FQNEAQ (reference sequence). The DNA for the CDR3 is TGTGCCAGCAGCCCACAGGGGTTGTACGAGCAGTACTTC. This encodes CASSPQGLYEQYF.

J is TRBJ2-5 and V is TRBV5-8; TRBD1 agrees at 9 bases. TRBJ2-7 matches the DNA end more closely, so the J call is doubtful. CDR3 length equals 16 residues. Germline-derived CDR1 and CDR2 are SGHTS and YDEGEE. CDR3 coding DNA: TGTGCCAGCAGCTTTTCTCCCGGACAGGGGACCTACGAGCAGTACTTC. The encoded protein is CASSFSPGQGTYEQYF.

This clone turned up a few times. The rearrangement joins TRBV5-6 to TRBJ2-1; a possible D gene is TRBD2 (5 bases). The length of the CDR3 is 16 residues. CDR1 is SGHDT and CDR2 is YYEEEE in the germline V gene. The ends were cut back, 4 bases at V and 4 bases at J, with 18 bases in the middle. The DNA of the CDR3 is TGTGCCAGCAGCCTGGGAGAGGCCTTCTCGTACAATGAGCAGTTCTTC. Protein: CASSLGEAFSYNEQFF. Drawing the rest from reference TRBV5-6 and TRBJ2-1, the complete variable domain is DAGVTQSPTHLIKTRGQQVTLRCSPKSGHDTVSWYQQALGQGPQFIFQYYEEEERQRGNFPDRFSGHQFPNYSSELNVNALLLGDSALYLCASSLGEAFSYNEQFFGPGTRLTVL.

The chain has TRBV29-1 and TRBJ1-1, with 7 bases aligning to TRBD1. CDR3 length: 16 amino acids. V gave up 1 base and J gave up 4 bases; unmatched junction bases: 12. Per germline, CDR1 SQVTM and CDR2 ANQGSEA. In DNA form, the CDR3 reads TGCAGCGTTGAAGTTGTGACAGGGTTAAAGGGCACTGAAGCTTTCTTT. Its translation: CSVEVVTGLKGTEAFF.

The chain couples TRBV11-3 to TRBJ2-6, with a possible D match to TRBD1 (5 bases). This CDR3 has 15 residues. CDR1 and CDR2 (germline): SGHNT, YENEEA. V lost 5 bases, J lost 1 base, and 9 bases lay in between. This chain's CDR3 is CASSDSGSGANVLTF. The DNA of the CDR3 is TGTGCCAGCAGCGACAGTGGTTCTGGGGCCAACGTCCTGACTTTC.

J is TRBJ2-7 and V is TRBV13, with TRBD1 matching over 7 bases. The ends lost 5 bases at V and 3 bases at J; junction bases unmatched: 7. Germline V gene sequence: CDR1 PRHDT, CDR2 FYEKMQ (reference sequence). This CDR3 spans 14 amino acids. DNA of the CDR3: TGTGCCAGCAGCACCAGGACAGGCCGCTACGAGCAGTACTTC. It yields the protein CASSTRTGRYEQYF.

The chain employs TRBV5-1 and TRBJ2-5; possible D gene TRBD1, 5 bases. The end of the DNA aligns better with TRBJ2-7, so the J call may be wrong. In germline, CDR1 is SGHRS, CDR2 YFSETQ. The CDR3 extends over 13 amino acids. The chain's CDR3 is CASSFDRSYEQYF. In nucleotides, the CDR3 is TGCGCCAGCAGCTTCGACAGATCCTACGAGCAGTACTTC.

This clone has only a few counts. The rearrangement links TRBV14 to TRBJ2-3; weak D call: TRBD1 (5 bases). V lost 4 bases and J 4 bases, leaving 9 bases between the germline ends. Germline V gives CDR1 SGHDN, CDR2 FVKESK. The CDR3 has 13 residues. For the CDR3, the DNA is TGTGCCAGCAGCCCGTGGGGCGCAGATACGCAGTATTTT. As protein: CASSPWGADTQYF.

This clone was seen a few times. The chain links TRBV7-8 to TRBJ1-5; D possibly corresponds to TRBD1 (6 bases). The V gene lost 0 bases and the J gene lost 3 bases, with 9 bases spanning the gap. The CDR3 sequence is 15 residues long. Germline V gene lookup returns CDR1 SGHVS and CDR2 FQNEAQ. The chain's CDR3 is CASSLAGGPNQPQHF. In DNA, the CDR3 is TGTGCCAGCAGCTTAGCGGGGGGGCCCAATCAGCCCCAGCATTTT. The variable domain in full, completed from reference TRBV7-8 and TRBJ1-5, reads GAGVSQSPRYKVAKRGQDVALRCDPISGHVSLFWYQQALGQGPEFLTYFQNEAQLDKSGLPSDRFFAERPEGSVSTLKIQRTQQEDSAVYLCASSLAGGPNQPQHFGDGTRLSIL.

V and J are TRBV7-8 and TRBJ2-1; TRBD2 matches 12 bases. The germline V gene has CDR1 SGHVS and CDR2 FQNEAQ. The CDR3 is made up of 16 amino acids. V lost 1 base to trimming and J lost 4 bases; unmatched junction nucleotides: 2. CDR3 region: CASSLGTSGAYNEQFF. Written as DNA, the CDR3 is TGTGCCAGCAGCTTAGGGACTAGCGGGGCATACAATGAGCAGTTCTTC. Full variable domain (missing parts from reference TRBV7-8 and TRBJ2-1): GAGVSQSPRYKVAKRGQDVALRCDPISGHVSLFWYQQALGQGPEFLTYFQNEAQLDKSGLPSDRFFAERPEGSVSTLKIQRTQQEDSAVYLCASSLGTSGAYNEQFFGPGTRLTVL.

The chain employs TRBV6-5 and TRBJ2-7; 9 positions match TRBD2. Germline loops: CDR1 MNHEY, CDR2 SVGAGI. V trimming: 6 bases; J trimming: 1 base; junction bases outside the gene matches: 4. This CDR3 is 14 amino acids long. The CDR3 is CASRASGGSYEQYF. DNA for the CDR3: TGTGCCAGCAGAGCCAGCGGGGGGTCCTACGAGCAGTACTTC.

This chain connects TRBV19 to TRBJ2-3, with 14 bases identical to TRBD2. This CDR3 comprises 19 residues. CDR1 and CDR2 from the germline V gene are LNHDA and SQIVND (reference sequence). After removal of 0 bases from V and 5 bases from J, the junction contained 10 bases not matched to a gene. The CDR3 coding sequence is TGTGCCAGTAGTATAGATGGACTAGCGGGAGGTGTCGCCAAAGATACGCAGTATTTT. Residues: CASSIDGLAGGVAKDTQYF.

The V gene is TRBV7-6, the J gene TRBJ1-1; 11 bases fit TRBD1. J lost 5 bases, V lost 4 bases, and 12 bases had no gene match. Per germline, CDR1 SGHVS and CDR2 FNYEAQ. The CDR3 is 17 residues long. The CDR3 sequence: CASSSDPGQGVLTEAFF. DNA of the CDR3: TGTGCCAGCAGCTCAGATCCGGGACAGGGGGTACTGACTGAAGCTTTCTTT.

This clone was found a few times. The chain carries TRBV4-1 and TRBJ2-3; 10 bases line up with TRBD1. The trim removed 6 bases at V and 8 bases at J, leaving 5 bases unmatched. The CDR3 has 13 residues. Germline CDR1 and CDR2: MGHRA and YSYEKL. The CDR3 region has the DNA TGCGCCAGCAGAGGGACAGGGGTTAGTACGCAGTATTTT. It codes for CASRGTGVSTQYF.

V and J are TRBV27 and TRBJ2-7; unclear D gene. The ends were cut back, 0 bases at V and 5 bases at J, with 8 bases in the middle. CDR1 and CDR2 from the germline V gene are MNHEY and SMNVEV (reference sequence). The CDR3 totals 13 residues. The CDR3 loop is CASSLSILDEQYF. CDR3 in DNA: TGTGCCAGCAGTTTATCAATCCTCGACGAGCAGTACTTC.

The gene calls are TRBV4-1 and TRBJ1-4, with D possibly TRBD1 on 6 matching bases. Germline assignment: CDR1 MGHRA and CDR2 YSYEKL. There are 15 residues in the CDR3. Trimming shortened V by 6 bases and J by 1 base, and 12 bases separated the two germline ends. In DNA form, the CDR3 reads TGCGCCAGCAGGTTTACAGGGCTAACTAATGAAAAACTGTTTTTT. Its protein is CASRFTGLTNEKLFF.

J is TRBJ2-7 and V is TRBV27; TRBD1 agrees at 10 bases. Germline CDR1 MNHEY, CDR2 SMNVEV (reference sequence). Trimming removed 5 bases from V and 2 bases from J; junction bases left unmatched: 3. The CDR3 extends over 14 amino acids. CDR3 sequence: CASSIGQGAYEQYF. The CDR3 coding sequence is TGTGCCAGCAGTATCGGACAGGGGGCCTACGAGCAGTACTTC.

The chain joins TRBV1 to TRBJ2-2; the table calls TRBD2, which could not be checked here. TRBV1 constitutes a pseudogene. The CDR3 contains 19 residues. The CDR3, as DNA: TGCACCAGCAGCCGTCTCGGACTAGCGGGGGGTCCCAACACCGGGGAGCTGTTTTTT. Protein: CTSSRLGLAGGPNTGELFF.

The V gene is TRBV7-2, the J gene TRBJ2-7; the match to TRBD1 covers 9 bases. Germline V lookup: CDR1 SGHTA, CDR2 FQGNSA. J was trimmed by 5 bases and V by 4 bases; bases with no gene match: 9. This CDR3 spans 15 amino acids. CDR3 sequence (DNA): TGTGCCAGCAGCTCCAGGACAGGGGATATTAACGAGCAGTACTTC. It specifies CASSSRTGDINEQYF.

The chain is built from TRBV5-8 and TRBJ2-3, with D perhaps TRBD2 (6 bases). CDR1 is SGHTS and CDR2 is YDEGEE in the germline V gene. This CDR3 has 16 residues. Trimming removed 2 bases at V and 5 bases at J, with 18 bases between. The CDR3 bases are TGTGCCAGCAGCTTCCCCAGCGGGTCGCCAGTAGATACGCAGTATTTT. Its protein product is CASSFPSGSPVDTQYF.

This clone was counted only a few times. The rearrangement links TRBV4-1 to TRBJ1-4, with a possible D match to TRBD1 (6 bases). In germline, CDR1 is MGHRA, CDR2 YSYEKL. The V end was cut by 1 base, the J end by 2 bases, with 14 bases between. CDR3 length equals 17 residues. The CDR3 sequence is CASSQVLGAGTNEKLFF. DNA of the CDR3: TGCGCCAGCAGCCAAGTTCTGGGGGCAGGGACTAATGAAAAACTGTTTTTT.

The chain carries TRBV5-4 and TRBJ2-1; 10 bases map to TRBD1. The CDR3 covers 16 residues. Looked up from germline, CDR1 is SGHNT and CDR2 is YYREEE (reference sequence). The J segment lost 9 bases and the V segment lost 6 bases, leaving 15 bases of the junction unmatched. The CDR3 DNA reads TGTGCCAGCACCCAGTCCGGGGACAGGGGTTTGGGTGAGCAGTTCTTC. Translation: CASTQSGDRGLGEQFF.

The chain carries TRBV5-6 and TRBJ2-7; TRBD2 agrees at 7 bases. V was clipped by 2 bases and J by 11 bases; unmatched bases: 13. The length of the CDR3 is 14 residues. CDR1 and CDR2 (germline): SGHDT, YYEEEE. In DNA, the CDR3 is TGTGCCAGCAGCTTAGGGGAGGGTTTACGAGTGGAGTACTTC. Translated: CASSLGEGLRVEYF.

This chain connects TRBV19 to TRBJ2-7; 7 positions match TRBD1. Trimming cost V 7 bases and J 0 bases; bases outside gene matches: 6. Germline lookup yields CDR1 LNHDA and CDR2 SQIVND (reference sequence). The CDR3 length is 14 residues. The CDR3 DNA reads as TGTGCCAGTACCCAGGACAGGAGCTCCTACGAGCAGTACTTC. It is translated as CASTQDRSSYEQYF.